One sample yielded the 30 T cell receptor beta chains listed below, sequenced in a study of blood T cells in healthy people across ages. With a J-beta primer mix and a sample-barcoded 5' primer, a second PCR ran roughly 6 to 11 cycles. One entry per CDR3 protein, called by TCRdb with MiXCR from the 5' RACE reads. The sample has more than 1,400,000 distinct CDR3 sequences, around 42% seen once; the top ten hold 7% to 9.5%. Source material: blood. Receptor source: a woman under 30 in good health.

CDR3 bases: TGTGCCAGCAGAATAACAGGGGGCGAGACCCAGTACTTC. Translated, it gives CASRITGGETQYF. The chain carries TRBV7-2 and TRBJ2-5; 9 positions match TRBD1. CDR3 length equals 13 residues. V gave up 6 bases and J gave up 5 bases; unmatched junction bases: 4. Germline V gene data show CDR1 as SGHTA and CDR2 as FQGNSA.

J is TRBJ2-7 and V is TRBV25-1; TRBD2 matches at 8 bases. Germline V gene sequence: CDR1 MGHDK, CDR2 SYGVNS. After removal of 5 bases from V and 0 bases from J, the junction contained 12 bases not matched to a gene. The CDR3 length is 17 residues. Written as DNA, the CDR3 is TGTGCCAGCAGTTCTCTAGGTTTAGCGGGGAGCTCCTACGAGCAGTACTTC. It yields the protein CASSSLGLAGSSYEQYF.

Points on this clonotype: A much larger clonotype is one base distant, so this may be a read error. The chain recombines TRBV20-1 with TRBJ2-3; no reliable D call. This CDR3 is 15 amino acids long. Per the germline V gene, CDR1 is DFQATT and CDR2 is SNEGSKA (reference sequence). The CDR3 loop reads CGASKDQRSTDTQYF. The CDR3 DNA is TGCGGTGCTAGTAAGGACCAGAGAAGCACAGATACGCAGTATTTT.

A word on this clonotype: The junction departs from the called germline gene at one end, perhaps through a read error. This rearrangement joins TRBV27 to TRBJ2-1, with 10 bases that match TRBD2. The assigned J gene may be wrong: the sequence end matches TRBJ2-7 better. Germline-derived CDR1 and CDR2 are MNHEY and SMNVEV (reference sequence). The CDR3 is made up of 15 amino acids. The CDR3 spells CAGSMTSGSAYEQYF. The DNA of the CDR3 is TGTGCCGGCAGTATGACTAGCGGGTCGGCCTACGAGCAGTACTTC.

This clonotype was observed at least ten times. The chain uses TRBV4-1 and TRBJ2-3; TRBD1 matches 7 bases. This CDR3 contains 15 residues. Germline assignment: CDR1 MGHRA and CDR2 YSYEKL. V lost 0 bases, J lost 0 bases, and 0 bases stayed unmatched. CDR3 amino acids: CASSQEGQSTDTQYF. The CDR3, as DNA: TGCGCCAGCAGCCAAGAGGGACAGAGCACAGATACGCAGTATTTT.

V usage is TRBV7-2 and J usage is TRBJ2-7; a weak D match, TRBD1 (5 bases). Trimming took 3 bases from V and 2 from J, leaving 14 bases between them. Germline-derived CDR1 and CDR2 are SGHTA and FQGNSA. The CDR3 totals 15 residues. Here the CDR3 reads CASSLGHQGPYEQYF. CDR3 sequence (DNA): TGTGCCAGCAGCTTGGGCCATCAGGGCCCCTACGAGCAGTACTTC.

The chain recombines TRBV20-1 with TRBJ1-1; D not resolved. Looked up from germline, CDR1 is DFQATT and CDR2 is SNEGSKA (reference sequence). V shed 6 bases and J shed 0 bases, with 11 bases lying between them. The length of the CDR3 is 13 residues. This CDR3 reads CSAPTLLNTEAFF. CDR3 sequence (DNA): TGCAGTGCCCCGACACTACTGAACACTGAAGCTTTCTTT.

The V and J genes are TRBV6-1 and TRBJ2-3; tentative D call: TRBD2 (5 bases). CDR1 is MNHNS, CDR2 SASEGT, per germline. Deletions cut 1 base from V and 1 base from J, with 12 bases between. The CDR3 consists of 16 residues. The DNA for the CDR3 is TGTGCCAGCAGTGAAGGCCGGGGTCAGGGCACAGATACGCAGTATTTT. Translating gives CASSEGRGQGTDTQYF.

This clonotype has only a few counts. The CDR3 protein is CASSTGLHSSQETQYF. The CDR3 nucleotides are TGTGCCAGCAGCACCGGGCTACACTCCTCCCAAGAGACCCAGTACTTC. The chain uses TRBV7-9 and TRBJ2-5; no reliable D call. The length of the CDR3 is 16 residues. V was cut by 5 bases and J by 1 base, with 17 bases left in between. CDR1 is SEHNR, CDR2 FQNEAQ, per germline (reference sequence).

CDR3: CASSLGRAHEQYF. CDR3 nucleotide sequence: TGTGCCAGCAGTTTGGGCAGGGCCCACGAGCAGTACTTC. The rearrangement uses TRBV27 and TRBJ2-7, with a possible D match to TRBD1 (5 bases). Trimming removed 3 bases from V and 5 bases from J, with 11 bases in between. Germline values: CDR1 MNHEY, CDR2 SMNVEV (reference sequence). The CDR3 length is 13 residues.

The rearrangement links TRBV10-2 to TRBJ2-5, with D hard to call. The V and J ends lost 3 bases and 1 base respectively, with 9 bases between them. The germline CDR1 and CDR2 sequences are WSHSY and SAAADI. CDR3 length: 14 residues. CDR3 in DNA: TGCGCCAGCAGTGACGGCAGGTCCCAAGAGACCCAGTACTTC. Protein product: CASSDGRSQETQYF.

The genes are TRBV5-6 and TRBJ2-5, with D perhaps TRBD1 (5 bases). Germline V gene sequence: CDR1 SGHDT, CDR2 YYEEEE. The CDR3 covers 14 residues. Trimming pared 7 bases from V and 4 bases from J, leaving 17 bases between. CDR3 sequence: CASAFSQGPETQYF. CDR3 sequence (DNA): TGTGCCAGCGCCTTCTCTCAGGGTCCAGAGACCCAGTACTTC.

This chain joins TRBV15 and TRBJ2-1, with 13 bases identical to TRBD2. The length of the CDR3 is 18 residues. Losses at the gene ends were 2 bases for V and 5 bases for J; bases not matched to a gene: 9. Looked up from germline, CDR1 is LNHNV and CDR2 is YYDKDF (reference sequence). The CDR3 spells CATSRIGPLAGGDNEQFF. The DNA of the CDR3 is TGTGCCACCAGCAGAATCGGACCACTAGCGGGAGGGGACAATGAGCAGTTCTTC.

The chain uses TRBV28 and TRBJ1-3, with TRBD1 matching 9 bases. The V gene's germline CDR1 is MDHEN and CDR2 SYDVKM. This CDR3 comprises 13 residues. The V and J ends lost 8 bases and 4 bases, in that order; junction bases with no gene match: 3. CDR3 DNA sequence: TGTGCCAGCGGGACAGGGTGGGGAAACACCATATATTTT. It yields the protein CASGTGWGNTIYF.

V gene TRBV5-1 combines with J gene TRBJ2-1; TRBD2 might be the D (7 bases). The germline V gene has CDR1 SGHRS and CDR2 YFSETQ. The CDR3 is made up of 21 amino acids. Trimming took 2 bases from V and 3 from J, leaving 30 bases between them. CDR3 protein: CASSFTDSGKAGAPYYNEQFF. DNA for the CDR3: TGCGCCAGCAGCTTCACCGATTCTGGTAAGGCGGGGGCCCCCTACTACAATGAGCAGTTCTTC.

Worth noting for this clonotype: Given a much more abundant clone one base away, this may be a read error. This chain uses TRBV6-1 with TRBJ2-7; D is unresolved. The ends were cut back, 8 bases at V and 2 bases at J, with 7 bases in the middle. CDR1 MNHNS and CDR2 SASEGT come from the germline V gene. The CDR3 totals 11 residues. The CDR3 sequence is CASGWTYEQYF. CDR3 bases: TGTGCCAGCGGGTGGACCTACGAGCAGTACTTC.

The chain links TRBV29-1 to TRBJ2-7; TRBD2 might be the D (6 bases). Germline assignment: CDR1 SQVTM and CDR2 ANQGSEA. V dropped 4 bases and J dropped 4 bases, with 11 bases sitting between them. The CDR3 has 12 residues. The CDR3 coding sequence is TGCAGCGTTGGGAGGGGAGAGTACGAGCAGTACTTC. Its translation is CSVGRGEYEQYF.

This chain joins TRBV10-3 and TRBJ2-1, with TRBD2 matching over 9 bases. CDR3 length: 15 residues. Germline CDR1 and CDR2: ENHRY and SYGVKD. Germline trimming cut 6 bases from V and 3 bases from J; bases unmatched to any gene: 6. This CDR3 is CAISPGSGSYNEQFF. The CDR3 bases are TGTGCCATCAGCCCGGGTAGCGGGAGCTACAATGAGCAGTTCTTC.

Comment on this clonotype: The junction differs from germline at one of its ends, possibly a read error. The chain carries TRBV6-5 and TRBJ2-7; D call uncertain. The end of the DNA is better explained by TRBJ2-5, so the J call may be wrong. The CDR3 is 13 residues long. Germline CDR1 and CDR2: MNHEY and SVGAGI. DNA for the CDR3: TGTGCCGGCAGTTACTCGTTGGGGGAGACCCAGTACTTC. It specifies CAGSYSLGETQYF.

This chain joins TRBV13 and TRBJ2-3, with TRBD2 matching over 12 bases. The V and J ends lost 0 bases and 5 bases, in that order; junction bases with no gene match: 12. CDR3 size: 19 residues. The germline V gene encodes CDR1 PRHDT and CDR2 FYEKMQ (reference sequence). The CDR3 nucleotides are TGTGCCAGCAGCTTAGGGGCTAGCGGGGGGGACCTATCCGGAGATACGCAGTATTTT. This encodes CASSLGASGGDLSGDTQYF.

The J gene is TRBJ1-4, the V gene TRBV2, with D perhaps TRBD1 (5 bases). The CDR3 spans 16 residues. CDR1 is SNHLY, CDR2 FYNNEI, per germline. V was cut by 1 base and J by 6 bases, with 15 bases left in between. Here the CDR3 reads CASSEGDRTVDEKLFF. CDR3 sequence (DNA): TGTGCCAGCAGTGAAGGGGACCGAACGGTGGATGAAAAACTGTTTTTT.

Turning to this clonotype: A much more abundant neighbour one base away suggests this may be a read error. J is TRBJ2-5 and V is TRBV3-1, with TRBD2 matching over 9 bases. The CDR3 spans 15 residues. CDR1 and CDR2 from the germline V gene are LGHDT and YNNKEL (reference sequence). The J segment lost 11 bases and the V segment lost 4 bases, leaving 14 bases of the junction unmatched. The CDR3 nucleotides read TGTGCCAGCAGCCCCGGGACTAGCCCCTACAATGAGCAGTACTTC. The encoded protein is CASSPGTSPYNEQYF.

The chain employs TRBV4-1 and TRBJ2-7; 9 nucleotides match TRBD2. CDR3 size: 18 residues. Germline CDR1 and CDR2: MGHRA and YSYEKL. The V and J ends lost 1 base and 2 bases, in that order; junction bases with no gene match: 12. CDR3 residues: CASSQGPPLAGSPYEQYF. CDR3 nucleotides: TGCGCCAGCAGCCAAGGACCACCCCTAGCGGGGAGCCCCTACGAGCAGTACTTC.

A word on this clonotype: A clone one base away is much larger, so this may be a read error. This rearrangement joins TRBV25-1 to TRBJ2-7, with D unresolved. The V end was cut by 6 bases, the J end by 4 bases, with 13 bases between. The CDR3 extends over 13 amino acids. Germline-derived CDR1 and CDR2 are MGHDK and SYGVNS. Written as DNA, the CDR3 is TGTGCCAGCAGGGATGGGAAGGGTTACGAGCAGTACTTC. It translates to CASRDGKGYEQYF.

This clonotype appeared a single time. This chain connects TRBV20-1 to TRBJ2-5, with 12 bases identical to TRBD2. The CDR3 loop spans 17 amino acids. With V trimmed by 0 bases and J by 5 bases, 10 bases remained unmatched. Germline lookup yields CDR1 DFQATT and CDR2 SNEGSKA (reference sequence). CDR3 DNA: TGCAGTGCTAGAGATCAAGAGACTAGCGGGGGTACGGAGACCCAGTACTTC. Its translation: CSARDQETSGGTETQYF.

This clonotype was counted only a few times. The V call is TRBV12-3 or TRBV12-4, the J call TRBJ1-2; 8 positions agree with TRBD1. J lost 4 bases, V lost 7 bases, and 11 bases had no gene match. This CDR3 is built from 15 residues. CDR3 residues: CASKKSGGQTYGYTF. The CDR3 DNA reads TGTGCCAGCAAAAAATCAGGGGGCCAGACCTATGGCTACACCTTC.

This clonotype was recorded a few times. The gene calls are TRBV27 and TRBJ1-6; maybe TRBD1 (6 bases). V was cut by 7 bases and J by 8 bases, with 15 bases left in between. The germline gives CDR1 MNHEY, CDR2 SMNVEV (reference sequence). This CDR3 has 14 amino acids. CDR3 DNA sequence: TGTGCCAGCAAGGACGTAAACAGGGATTCACCCCTCCACTTT. Amino acids: CASKDVNRDSPLHF.

This rearrangement joins TRBV6-6 to TRBJ2-7; possible D gene TRBD2, 6 bases. The germline V gene encodes CDR1 MNHNY and CDR2 SVGAGI (reference sequence). V was clipped by 6 bases and J by 2 bases, with 14 bases between them. The CDR3 covers 14 residues. In DNA, the CDR3 is TGTGCCAGCAGGTACGTGGAGGGTACCTACGAGCAGTACTTC. Translating gives CASRYVEGTYEQYF.

The chain combines TRBV20-1 with TRBJ1-1, with D possibly TRBD1 on 5 matching bases. The CDR3 has 14 amino acids. Germline V lookup: CDR1 DFQATT, CDR2 SNEGSKA (reference sequence). V lost 6 bases to trimming and J lost 6 bases, with 20 bases between them. The CDR3 here is CSAQPGRGSAEAFF. The CDR3 region has the DNA TGCAGTGCCCAACCGGGTCGGGGGTCGGCTGAAGCTTTCTTT.

The V and J genes are TRBV7-9 and TRBJ2-1; 9 bases are shared with TRBD2. The V gene end was trimmed by 5 bases and the J gene end by 12 bases; junction bases not matched to a gene: 29. Looked up from germline, CDR1 is SEHNR and CDR2 is FQNEAQ (reference sequence). This CDR3 is 20 amino acids long. In nucleotides, the CDR3 is TGTGCCAGCAGCCCATTCCTTGGGGTTAGCGGGAGAGGGAAAGGGGATGGGCAGTTCTTC. This codes for CASSPFLGVSGRGKGDGQFF.